A selection of T cell receptor beta chains follows, all from one sample in a study of tumor-infiltrating lymphocytes in oesophageal squamous cell carcinoma. TCRdb re-analysed the PCR reads in MiXCR, keeping a single row per CDR3 protein. This sample has roughly 20,000 distinct CDR3 sequences; just under 40% occur once, and the top ten carry approximately 19%. The material sequenced was esophageal tumor tissue. All receptors come from a male donor with esophageal squamous cell carcinoma. Both conserved end residues are part of each CDR3. Each record gives: D gene, clone size, J gene, V gene, CDR3 DNA, CDR3 protein. The D gene is left open where the match is weak. Part of the rows lack a size; the others show once, few, many or a class for expanded clones.

NA | many | TRBJ1-5 | TRBV12-3/TRBV12-4 | TGTGCCAGCACCCGAGGAGGGACCGTAGGCAATCAGCCCCAGCATTTT | CASTRGGTVGNQPQHF
TRBD2 | few | TRBJ2-1 | TRBV7-2 | TGTGCCAGCAGCTTAGTAAGCGGGAGTGGGAATGAGCAGTTCTTC | CASSLVSGSGNEQFF
TRBD1 | NA | TRBJ1-2 | TRBV6-8 | TGTGCCAGCAGTTACCCGAGGGACAGGCACCGTGGCTACACCTTC | CASSYPRDRHRGYTF
NA | few | TRBJ2-3 | TRBV7-6 | TGTGCCAGCAGCTTAGTCCCGAGCACAGATACGCAGTATTTT | CASSLVPSTDTQYF
NA | NA | TRBJ2-1 | TRBV6-8 | TGTGCCAGCAGCTTACTTTCCGGGACGCACTACGAGCAGTTCTTC | CASSLLSGTHYEQFF
TRBD1 | NA | TRBJ2-5 | TRBV7-9 | TGTGCCAGCAGACCTGCTACAGGGGCGGATGGGTCCCAGTACTTC | CASRPATGADGSQYF
NA | NA | TRBJ1-3 | TRBV7-2 | TGTGCCAGCAGCTCCTATCGAGAGAGCTCTGGGAACACCATATATTTT | CASSSYRESSGNTIYF
TRBD1 | many | TRBJ1-2 | TRBV27 | TGTGCCAGCAGCGGACAGGGGGCGCGAGGCTACACCTTC | CASSGQGARGYTF
NA | many | TRBJ1-1 | TRBV5-1 | TGCGCCAGCAGCTTTGGGGATACAGGGTATGAAGCTTTCTTT | CASSFGDTGYEAFF
TRBD1 | many | TRBJ2-2 | TRBV7-9 | TGTGCCAGCAGCCCCGGGACAGGGGTCACCGGGGAGCTGTTTTTT | CASSPGTGVTGELFF
NA | NA | TRBJ1-1 | TRBV12-3/TRBV12-4 | TGTGCCAGCAGTCCACAGGGTGCGAACACTGAAGCTTTCTTT | CASSPQGANTEAFF
NA | NA | TRBJ1-1 | TRBV3-1 | TGTGCCAGCAGCCAAGATATGAGCACTGAAGCTTTCTTT | CASSQDMSTEAFF
NA | NA | TRBJ2-4 | TRBV11-2 | TGTGCCAGCAGCTTAGACGGACTCAAAAACATTCAGTACTTC | CASSLDGLKNIQYF